The entry that follows covers one T cell receptor (beta chain) sequence. Its target is not known. Germline CDR1 SGHDT, CDR2 YYEEEE. This CDR3 has 14 amino acids. Trimming removed 3 bases at V and 7 bases at J, with 14 bases between. Using immunoSEQ multiplex PCR, the repertoire was profiled, and TCRdb retains in-frame clones only, with some absent. The sample comprises about 110,000 clones, more than 75% of which are singletons, and about 1.2% rests with the top ten. These data originate in a study of T cell responses to AZD1222 COVID-19 vaccine. Study findings and constraints: Baseline serostatus was positive in only a handful of AZD1222 recipients. Within unmutated variant regions lay the reported targets of nearly half of spike-specific TCRs. Females made up more of the donors, who were largely white British, and clonal diversity may have come out too low.

The source is an adult in good health. Here the sequenced sample was peripheral blood, taken on day 0 of AZD1222 vaccination. This chain joins TRBV5-6 and TRBJ2-1, with D unresolved. The DNA for the CDR3 is TGTGCCAGCAGCTCCCTTGGGTACGAAAATGAGCAGTTCTTC. As protein: CASSSLGYENEQFF. The full variable domain, its missing parts supplied by reference TRBV5-6 and TRBJ2-1, is DAGVTQSPTHLIKTRGQQVTLRCSPKSGHDTVSWYQQALGQGPQFIFQYYEEEERQRGNFPDRFSGHQFPNYSSELNVNALLLGDSALYLCASSSLGYENEQFFGPGTRLTVL.